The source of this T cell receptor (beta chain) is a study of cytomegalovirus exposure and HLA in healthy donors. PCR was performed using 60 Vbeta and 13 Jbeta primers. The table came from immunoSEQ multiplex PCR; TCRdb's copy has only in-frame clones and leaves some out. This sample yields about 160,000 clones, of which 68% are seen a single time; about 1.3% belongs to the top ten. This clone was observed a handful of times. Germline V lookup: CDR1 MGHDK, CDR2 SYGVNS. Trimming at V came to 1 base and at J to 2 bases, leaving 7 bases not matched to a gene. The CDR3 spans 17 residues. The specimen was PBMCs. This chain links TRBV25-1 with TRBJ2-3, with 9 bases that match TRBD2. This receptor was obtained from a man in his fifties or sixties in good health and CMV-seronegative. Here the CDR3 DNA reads TGTGCCAGCAGTGAATCTGTGGCTAGCGGGGTCACAGATACGCAGTATTTT. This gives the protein CASSESVASGVTDTQYF. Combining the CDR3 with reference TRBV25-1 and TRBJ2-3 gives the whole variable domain EADIYQTPRYLVIGTGKKITLECSQTMGHDKMYWYQQDPGMELHLIHYSYGVNSTEKGDLSSESTVSRIRTEHFPLTLESARPSHTSQYLCASSESVASGVTDTQYFGPGTRLTVL.